Shown below are 32 T cell receptor beta chains from a single sample sequenced in a study of stem cell transplantation in POMP-related autoinflammatory disease. Data came from immunoSEQ multiplex PCR; TCRdb stores just in-frame clones and leaves some out. This sample has 8,500 to 10,000 clones; roughly three quarters occur once, and the top ten carry about 4.7%. Source: CD4+ T cells from PBMCs, taken after stem cell transplantation. The receptors derive from a human patient with POMP-related autoinflammation and immune dysregulation (PRAID). These T cells may partly come from the graft donor.

J is TRBJ1-2 and V is TRBV12-3 or TRBV12-4, with D uncertain. Trimming shortened V by 3 bases and J by 4 bases, and 9 bases separated the two germline ends. The CDR3 covers 13 residues. The CDR3 DNA reads TGTGCCAGCAGTTTGAGGTGGGGCTATGGCTACACCTTC. This encodes CASSLRWGYGYTF.

J is TRBJ1-2 and V is TRBV5-1; no reliable D call. In germline, CDR1 is SGHRS, CDR2 YFSETQ. CDR3 length: 15 residues. The V gene lost 4 bases and the J gene lost 1 base, with 14 bases spanning the gap. The CDR3 DNA sequence: TGCGCCAGCAGCCAAACGACGGGAGGTAACTATGGCTACACCTTC. Protein: CASSQTTGGNYGYTF.

The chain links TRBV3-1 (or the pseudogene TRBV3-2) to TRBJ1-1, with unresolved D. V shed 4 bases and J shed 4 bases, with 16 bases lying between them. Germline CDR1 is LGHDT and CDR2 is YNNKEL (reference sequence). The CDR3 totals 15 residues. CDR3 in DNA: TGTGCCAGCAGCCGCTATCGGCCGGGGTCCACTGAAGCTTTCTTT. It codes for CASSRYRPGSTEAFF.

The chain recombines TRBV5-4 with TRBJ2-7; D is possibly TRBD2 (5 bases). The CDR3 is 15 amino acids. V lost 2 bases to trimming and J lost 2 bases, with 14 bases between them. Germline V gene data show CDR1 as SGHNT and CDR2 as YYREEE (reference sequence). The CDR3 spells CASSFGAAETYEQYF. The CDR3 DNA reads as TGTGCCAGCAGCTTCGGAGCGGCTGAAACCTACGAGCAGTACTTC.

The chain employs TRBV5-8 and TRBJ2-3, with 8 bases that match TRBD1. The V segment lost 4 bases and the J segment 4 bases; nucleotides outside the gene matches: 8. The CDR3 is 15 amino acids. Germline CDR1 and CDR2: SGHTS and YDEGEE. CDR3 sequence (DNA): TGTGCCAGCAGCCCGGACAGGGATGGTGCAGATACGCAGTATTTT. Protein: CASSPDRDGADTQYF.

The rearrangement joins TRBV7-2 to TRBJ1-6; D might be TRBD1 (6 bases). CDR1 SGHTA and CDR2 FQGNSA come from the germline V gene. The CDR3 sequence is 14 residues long. Deletions cut 1 base from V and 8 bases from J, with 9 bases between. CDR3 DNA sequence: TGTGCCAGCAGCTTAGTGGGGGGCGATTCACCCCTCCACTTT. This sequence encodes CASSLVGGDSPLHF.

J is TRBJ1-6 and V is TRBV6-2 or TRBV6-3; D ambiguous. V lost 2 bases and J lost 5, with 16 bases in between. The CDR3 has 17 amino acids. The germline V gene encodes CDR1 MNHEY and CDR2 SVGEGT. The CDR3 here is CASSYAAAGLNNSPLHF. The CDR3, as DNA: TGTGCCAGCAGTTACGCCGCCGCGGGCCTAAATAATTCACCCCTCCACTTT.

The chain has TRBV30 and TRBJ1-5, with D possibly being TRBD1 (6 bases). Trimming stripped 7 bases from V and 4 bases from J, with 14 bases between. There are 13 residues in the CDR3. Germline V gene lookup returns CDR1 GTSNPN and CDR2 SVGIG (reference sequence). CDR3 in DNA: TGTGCCTTGAGCGCACAGGGAAATCAGCCCCAGCATTTT. Translation: CALSAQGNQPQHF.

This sequence joins TRBV3-1 (or the pseudogene TRBV3-2) and TRBJ2-7, with D perhaps TRBD2 (5 bases). Per germline, CDR1 LGHDT and CDR2 YNNKEL (reference sequence). This CDR3 is 14 amino acids long. Trimming pared 1 base from V and 2 bases from J, leaving 9 bases between. In nucleotides, the CDR3 is TGTGCCAGCAGCCAAGGGGGAGATACCTACGAGCAGTACTTC. Its protein product is CASSQGGDTYEQYF.

The gene calls are TRBV23-1 and TRBJ1-1; no firm D call. TRBV23-1 is marked as an open reading frame, function uncertain. This CDR3 region has 20 residues. V lost 4 bases, J lost 0 bases, and 27 bases lay in between. CDR3 protein: CASSRNLCRGITPMNTEAFF. CDR3 in DNA: TGCGCCAGCAGTCGTAACTTATGCCGAGGTATTACGCCTATGAACACTGAAGCTTTCTTT.

The V gene is TRBV3-1 (or the pseudogene TRBV3-2), the J gene TRBJ1-4; D is unclear. Trimming shortened V by 1 base and J by 8 bases, and 5 bases separated the two germline ends. Germline CDR1 is LGHDT and CDR2 is YNNKEL (reference sequence). The CDR3 is made up of 12 amino acids. CDR3 in DNA: TGTGCCAGCAGCCAAGCGACAGAAAAACTGTTTTTT. This gives the protein CASSQATEKLFF.

The chain couples TRBV28 to TRBJ2-2; TRBD1 or TRBD2 may be the D gene (5 bases each). Trimming left V 6 bases short and J 3 bases short, with 14 bases between. CDR1 is MDHEN, CDR2 SYDVKM, per germline. The CDR3 totals 15 residues. CDR3 DNA sequence: TGTGCCAGCAGACCCGGGACCGGTTACACCGGGGAGCTGTTTTTT. Its protein is CASRPGTGYTGELFF.

This clone was seen just once. V usage is TRBV30 and J usage is TRBJ2-7; D not certain. Trimming took 4 bases from V and 2 from J, leaving 15 bases between them. The CDR3 totals 14 residues. Germline CDR1 is GTSNPN and CDR2 is SVGIG (reference sequence). The CDR3 is CAWKRRSVPYEQYF. The CDR3 DNA reads as TGTGCCTGGAAACGGCGCTCGGTACCCTACGAGCAGTACTTC.

This chain links TRBV7-9 with TRBJ2-7, with TRBD2 as a possible D gene (5 bases). Germline V gene lookup returns CDR1 SEHNR and CDR2 FQNEAQ (reference sequence). The CDR3 runs to 13 residues. Trimming pared 4 bases from V and 3 bases from J, leaving 10 bases between. The chain's CDR3 is CASSWRTVYEQYF. CDR3 in DNA: TGTGCCAGCAGCTGGCGGACTGTCTACGAGCAGTACTTC.

The gene calls are TRBV11-3 and TRBJ2-7; D may be TRBD1 (6 bases). The length of the CDR3 is 14 residues. Trimming took off 1 base at V and 0 bases at J, with 7 bases between the two ends. CDR1 is SGHNT and CDR2 is YENEEA in the germline V gene. The CDR3 reads CASSLGTVSYEQYF. CDR3 nucleotides: TGTGCCAGCAGCTTAGGGACAGTCTCCTACGAGCAGTACTTC.

The chain uses TRBV3-1 (or the pseudogene TRBV3-2) and TRBJ2-3; 8 nucleotides agree with TRBD1. V lost 1 base to trimming and J lost 4 bases; unmatched junction nucleotides: 4. CDR1 is LGHDT, CDR2 YNNKEL, per germline (reference sequence). CDR3 length: 15 residues. The DNA of the CDR3 is TGTGCCAGCAGCCAAGTCAACAGGGGGTCAGATACGCAGTATTTT. This translates into CASSQVNRGSDTQYF.

The V call is TRBV15, the J call TRBJ2-7; D gene ambiguous. Germline values: CDR1 LNHNV, CDR2 YYDKDF (reference sequence). This CDR3 has 17 residues. The germline V and J ends were trimmed by 1 base and 4 bases, with 20 bases remaining between them. The CDR3 DNA reads TGTGCCACCAGCAGAGTATACTTCGAGGACGGAAGATACGAGCAGTACTTC. Translating gives CATSRVYFEDGRYEQYF.

The chain has TRBV10-3 and TRBJ2-1; tentative D call: TRBD1 (5 bases). V lost 3 bases and J 6 bases, leaving 15 bases between the germline ends. Germline V gene data show CDR1 as ENHRY and CDR2 as SYGVKD. CDR3 size: 15 residues. In nucleotides, the CDR3 is TGTGCCATCAGTGACTCAGGGTCCACTTTCAATGAGCAGTTCTTC. Protein: CAISDSGSTFNEQFF.

The J gene is TRBJ2-3, the V gene TRBV9; no definite D call. The CDR3 extends over 15 amino acids. In germline, CDR1 is SGDLS, CDR2 YYNGEE. V gave up 2 bases and J gave up 0 bases, with 10 bases separating them. The CDR3 protein is CASSVSAISTDTQYF. The CDR3 region has the DNA TGTGCCAGCAGCGTGTCAGCGATAAGCACAGATACGCAGTATTTT. The full variable domain, with the rest looked up from reference TRBV9 and TRBJ2-3, is DSGVTQTPKHLITATGQRVTLRCSPRSGDLSVYWYQQSLDQGLQFLIQYYNGEERAKGNILERFSAQQFPDLHSELNLSSLELGDSALYFCASSVSAISTDTQYFGPGTRLTVL.

Only one count was recorded for this clone. V is TRBV5-1 and J is TRBJ2-1; TRBD2 aligns across 13 bases. The junction had 6 bases not matched to a gene; V was cut back by 0 bases and J by 9 bases. This CDR3 is built from 16 residues. Germline CDR1 SGHRS, CDR2 YFSETQ. Here the CDR3 DNA reads TGCGCCAGCAGCTTGGGGAGACTAGCGGGAGGCAGTGAGCAGTTCTTC. Its protein product is CASSLGRLAGGSEQFF.

The chain links TRBV5-1 to TRBJ2-5; TRBD2 might be the D (6 bases). The CDR3 has 14 residues. Germline loops: CDR1 SGHRS, CDR2 YFSETQ. V shed 0 bases and J shed 5 bases, with 11 bases lying between them. CDR3 in amino acids: CASSLGGDWETQYF. CDR3 coding DNA: TGCGCCAGCAGCTTGGGAGGGGACTGGGAGACCCAGTACTTC.

This clone was seen once. This chain uses TRBV5-4 with TRBJ2-1; D is unresolved. The CDR3 totals 13 residues. The germline V and J ends were trimmed by 0 bases and 10 bases, with 11 bases remaining between them. Germline lookup yields CDR1 SGHNT and CDR2 YYREEE (reference sequence). CDR3 coding DNA: TGTGCCAGCAGCTTGGTGGTAGCCGGAGAGCAGTTCTTC. It codes for CASSLVVAGEQFF.

The chain links TRBV7-9 to TRBJ2-3; no reliable D call. The CDR3 is 12 residues long. The germline gives CDR1 SEHNR, CDR2 FQNEAQ (reference sequence). Deletions cut 5 bases from V and 8 bases from J, with 11 bases between. In nucleotides, the CDR3 is TGTGCCAGCAGCCCCTCGGGCAGTACGCAGTATTTT. Translated: CASSPSGSTQYF.

The chain recombines TRBV5-8 with TRBJ2-2, with 7 bases aligning to TRBD2. The CDR3 has 15 amino acids. Germline loops: CDR1 SGHTS, CDR2 YDEGEE. Unmatched junction bases numbered 9, after V lost 5 bases and J lost 5 bases. CDR3 amino acids: CASRGGADETGELFF. CDR3 nucleotides: TGTGCCAGCAGGGGAGGGGCCGATGAGACCGGGGAGCTGTTTTTT.

This clone was seen once. The chain uses TRBV7-2 and TRBJ2-5; D call uncertain. The germline V and J ends were trimmed by 6 bases and 7 bases, with 12 bases remaining between them. This CDR3 region has 12 residues. CDR1 and CDR2 from the germline V gene are SGHTA and FQGNSA. The CDR3 DNA reads as TGTGCCAGCAGTCCCCACCAGATGACCCAGTACTTC. This sequence encodes CASSPHQMTQYF.

The chain employs TRBV6-5 and TRBJ1-4; a possible D gene is TRBD1 (6 bases). The CDR3 totals 14 residues. The germline V gene encodes CDR1 MNHEY and CDR2 SVGAGI. Trimming took off 4 bases at V and 8 bases at J, with 14 bases between the two ends. CDR3 bases: TGTGCCAGCAGTTCCGGGGGGGCTCGCGAAAAACTGTTTTTT. As protein: CASSSGGAREKLFF.

This chain links TRBV9 with TRBJ1-4; TRBD1 matches 9 bases. The CDR3 contains 16 residues. CDR1 is SGDLS and CDR2 is YYNGEE in the germline V gene. With V trimmed by 4 bases and J by 7 bases, 11 bases remained unmatched. The chain's CDR3 is CASSPTSGTGFEKLFF. CDR3 bases: TGTGCCAGCAGCCCAACCTCCGGGACAGGGTTTGAAAAACTGTTTTTT.

V and J are TRBV27 and TRBJ1-3; D unclear. Germline V lookup: CDR1 MNHEY, CDR2 SMNVEV (reference sequence). V lost 6 bases and J 3 bases, leaving 9 bases between the germline ends. This CDR3 has 13 amino acids. Here the CDR3 DNA reads TGTGCCAGCAGCCCGACCCATGGAAACACCATATATTTT. Protein: CASSPTHGNTIYF.

This clone has more than one count but fewer than ten. V is TRBV7-9 and J is TRBJ1-4; D not certain. V was clipped by 0 bases and J by 0 bases, with 5 bases between them. Germline V gene lookup returns CDR1 SEHNR and CDR2 FQNEAQ (reference sequence). The CDR3 has 15 residues. This CDR3 is CASSLARSTNEKLFF. The CDR3 DNA is TGTGCCAGCAGCTTAGCTAGATCAACTAATGAAAAACTGTTTTTT.

This chain joins TRBV27 and TRBJ2-5; 9 nucleotides align to TRBD2. This CDR3 is built from 15 residues. The V gene end was trimmed by 2 bases and the J gene end by 5 bases; junction bases not matched to a gene: 6. CDR1 is MNHEY and CDR2 is SMNVEV in the germline V gene (reference sequence). The CDR3 here is CASSLGSGSWETQYF. In nucleotides, the CDR3 is TGTGCCAGCAGTTTAGGTAGCGGGAGTTGGGAGACCCAGTACTTC.

J is TRBJ2-1 and V is TRBV19; no clear D gene. The length of the CDR3 is 12 residues. V gave up 5 bases and J gave up 8 bases, with 10 bases separating them. Germline loops: CDR1 LNHDA, CDR2 SQIVND (reference sequence). The CDR3 nucleotides read TGTGCCAGTAGTGGTGTGGTTCATGAGCAGTTCTTC. It codes for CASSGVVHEQFF. The complete variable domain, with remaining parts taken from reference TRBV19 and TRBJ2-1, reads DGGITQSPKYLFRKEGQNVTLSCEQNLNHDAMYWYRQDPGQGLRLIYYSQIVNDFQKGDIAEGYSVSREKKESFPLTVTSAQKNPTAFYLCASSGVVHEQFFGPGTRLTVL.

This clone occurred a few times. This chain connects TRBV28 to TRBJ1-5; D is undetermined. This CDR3 comprises 13 residues. The V gene's germline CDR1 is MDHEN and CDR2 SYDVKM. The ends were cut back, 3 bases at V and 7 bases at J, with 10 bases in the middle. The CDR3 DNA reads as TGTGCCAGCAGTTTGAAGCCAGGACAGCCCCAGCATTTT. Protein product: CASSLKPGQPQHF.